Each of the 16 T cell receptor beta chains below was sequenced from the same sample in a study of T cells in Graves' hyperthyroidism and ophthalmopathy. RNA transcripts provided the source from which TCR beta CDR3 regions were amplified. HTBI primers drove first-round RT-PCR of the TCR CDR3. One entry per CDR3 protein results from TCRdb running MiXCR on the multiplex PCR reads. The profile shows fewer than 750,000 distinct CDR3 sequences, about 14% of them singletons. The sample comprised blood. The receptors were gathered from a woman in her thirties or forties with Graves' ophthalmopathy.

At least ten counts were recorded for this clonotype. The rearrangement uses TRBV11-3 and TRBJ1-1; D gene ambiguous. The germline V gene encodes CDR1 SGHNT and CDR2 YENEEA. The CDR3 has 14 residues. The V and J ends lost 2 bases and 0 bases respectively, with 7 bases between them. The CDR3 DNA reads as TGTGCCAGCAGCTTACAGGCCTTGAACACTGAAGCTTTCTTT. This gives the protein CASSLQALNTEAFF.

In its sample, this clonotype was seen many times. The chain employs TRBV12-3 or TRBV12-4 and TRBJ2-5; D is unclear. V gave up 6 bases and J gave up 3 bases, with 17 bases separating them. The CDR3 is made up of 15 amino acids. CDR3 sequence (DNA): TGTGCCAGCAGCCCTCCCGGATCTTGGAAAGAGACCCAGTACTTC. This translates into CASSPPGSWKETQYF.

The gene calls are TRBV2 and TRBJ2-5; TRBD2 aligns across 14 bases. After removal of 8 bases from V and 4 bases from J, the junction contained 6 bases not matched to a gene. CDR3 length: 15 amino acids. The germline V gene has CDR1 SNHLY and CDR2 FYNNEI. The CDR3 protein is CASRGLAGDAETQYF. CDR3 DNA: TGTGCCAGCCGGGGACTAGCGGGAGACGCAGAGACCCAGTACTTC.

With respect to this clonotype: A single base separates this from a much larger clone, so it may be a read error. The genes are TRBV28 and TRBJ2-4, with a possible D match to TRBD2 (6 bases). Trimming removed 5 bases at V and 5 bases at J, with 19 bases between. The CDR3 totals 16 residues. Per the germline V gene, CDR1 is MDHEN and CDR2 is SYDVKM. CDR3 coding DNA: TGTGCCAGCAGTCCTCGACTAGGGGCTTTCCAAAACATTCAGTACTTC. Its translation is CASSPRLGAFQNIQYF.

This clonotype was recorded at least ten times. This sequence joins TRBV25-1 and TRBJ2-5; 7 positions agree with TRBD2. The CDR3 sequence is 14 residues long. Germline V lookup: CDR1 MGHDK, CDR2 SYGVNS. The trim removed 3 bases at V and 3 bases at J, leaving 4 bases unmatched. Here the CDR3 reads CASSEKRGKETQYF. The CDR3 DNA reads as TGTGCCAGCAGTGAGAAGCGGGGCAAAGAGACCCAGTACTTC.

There are many counts of this clonotype. The genes are TRBV6-1 and TRBJ2-7, with TRBD2 matching over 11 bases. V was pared by 7 bases and J by 3 bases, with 11 bases of the junction left unmatched. This CDR3 contains 16 residues. Germline CDR1 is MNHNS and CDR2 is SASEGT. This CDR3 is CASTLPLAGGNYEQYF. The CDR3 region has the DNA TGTGCCAGCACCCTCCCCCTAGCGGGAGGTAACTACGAGCAGTACTTC.

This clonotype has a count of ten or more. The chain combines TRBV20-1 with TRBJ2-7; 11 nucleotides align to TRBD2. Germline CDR1 reads DFQATT; CDR2 reads SNEGSKA (reference sequence). CDR3 length: 14 residues. J lost 0 bases, V lost 4 bases, and 2 bases had no gene match. CDR3 in amino acids: CSAKTSGGSYEQYF. CDR3 DNA: TGCAGTGCTAAAACTAGCGGGGGCTCCTACGAGCAGTACTTC.

This clonotype appeared many times. The chain uses TRBV28 and TRBJ2-7; 9 bases line up with TRBD1. Germline V gene sequence: CDR1 MDHEN, CDR2 SYDVKM. V dropped 5 bases and J dropped 3; count of bases not matched to a gene: 11. The CDR3 is 16 amino acids. As DNA, the CDR3 is TGTGCCAGCAGTCCCGGGACAGGGCAGTACAGCTACGAGCAGTACTTC. This encodes CASSPGTGQYSYEQYF.

In this sample, this clonotype turned up many times. V is TRBV24-1 and J is TRBJ2-3, with D possibly TRBD2 on 7 matching bases. The length of the CDR3 is 15 residues. Trimming stripped 2 bases from V and 6 bases from J, with 14 bases between. Germline lookup yields CDR1 KGHDR and CDR2 SFDVKD. CDR3 amino acids: CATSDWGQGGDTQYF. The CDR3 DNA is TGTGCCACCAGTGATTGGGGGCAGGGAGGGGATACGCAGTATTTT.

The V call is TRBV11-2, the J call TRBJ1-1; D is unclear. The CDR3 has 13 residues. Between the trimmed V and J ends, which lost 1 base and 7 bases, there was a span of 10 bases. The germline CDR1 and CDR2 sequences are SGHAT and FQNNGV. The CDR3 here is CASSLGLSGEAFF. Here the CDR3 DNA reads TGTGCCAGCAGCTTAGGGCTCTCCGGTGAAGCTTTCTTT.

A few counts support this clonotype. The V gene is TRBV29-1, the J gene TRBJ2-7; TRBD2 agrees at 11 bases. Germline trimming cut 5 bases from V and 6 bases from J; bases unmatched to any gene: 3. Germline assignment: CDR1 SQVTM and CDR2 ANQGSEA. The CDR3 extends over 12 amino acids. CDR3 sequence: CSVLGLAGEQYF. CDR3 DNA: TGCAGCGTTTTAGGACTAGCGGGCGAGCAGTACTTC.

The chain links TRBV28 to TRBJ1-1, with unresolved D. Germline CDR1 MDHEN, CDR2 SYDVKM. This CDR3 contains 14 residues. The ends were cut back, 5 bases at V and 3 bases at J, with 13 bases in the middle. CDR3 loop: CASSRVGEDTEAFF. The CDR3 coding sequence is TGTGCCAGCAGTCGGGTTGGGGAGGACACTGAAGCTTTCTTT.

There are many counts of this clonotype. This chain connects TRBV25-1 to TRBJ2-7, with TRBD2 identical over 10 bases. The V and J ends lost 1 base and 3 bases, in that order; junction bases with no gene match: 0. This CDR3 is built from 14 residues. The germline CDR1 and CDR2 sequences are MGHDK and SYGVNS. The CDR3 reads CASSESSGSYEQYF. Written as DNA, the CDR3 is TGTGCCAGCAGTGAATCTAGCGGGAGCTACGAGCAGTACTTC.

The chain uses TRBV11-1 and TRBJ2-7; 10 bases align to TRBD2. The CDR3 covers 16 residues. Unmatched junction bases numbered 6, after V lost 4 bases and J lost 0 bases. Germline lookup yields CDR1 SGHAT and CDR2 FQDESV (reference sequence). In DNA, the CDR3 is TGTGCCAGCAGCTCTCAGACTAGCGGGCACTCCTACGAGCAGTACTTC. It yields the protein CASSSQTSGHSYEQYF.

The J gene is TRBJ2-7, the V gene TRBV20-1; 12 bases line up with TRBD2. The V and J ends lost 5 bases and 4 bases, in that order; junction bases with no gene match: 6. CDR1 and CDR2 from the germline V gene are DFQATT and SNEGSKA (reference sequence). The CDR3 runs to 14 residues. DNA of the CDR3: TGCAGTGCTCGACTAGCGGGAGTTCCGTACGAGCAGTACTTC. It encodes CSARLAGVPYEQYF.

This clonotype was recorded a few times. A much more abundant neighbour one base away suggests this may be a read error. The J gene is TRBJ2-2, the V gene TRBV27; unclear D gene. V was trimmed by 4 bases and J by 7 bases, leaving 10 bases between them. CDR3 size: 13 residues. Germline CDR1 MNHEY, CDR2 SMNVEV (reference sequence). The CDR3 reads CASSSAENGELFF. CDR3 coding DNA: TGTGCCAGCAGTTCCGCAGAAAACGGGGAGCTGTTTTTT.